This T cell receptor (beta chain) was identified in a study of OX40 agonist ivuxolimab in advanced cancers. As concerns this clone: No antigen is known for it.

Method: immunoSEQ multiplex PCR; TCRdb's copy keeps in-frame clones and lacks some. The data show 65,000 to 70,000 clones, about nine tenths seen once. This CDR3 comprises 16 residues. Germline CDR1 SGHRS, CDR2 YFSETQ. The ends were cut back, 5 bases at V and 0 bases at J, with 15 bases in the middle. Study results and limitations: Mean expanded clone counts were higher in CD8+ than CD4+ T cells.

The source was CD4+ or CD8+ T cells sorted from blood, collected in a trial of the OX40 agonist ivuxolimab. The source is an adult with an advanced solid tumor such as melanoma, head and neck, liver or kidney cancer. V is TRBV5-1 and J is TRBJ1-3; unclear D gene. CDR3 sequence (DNA): TGCGCCAGCAGTCCAATTATCGCGGCCTCTGGAAACACCATATATTTT. Residues: CASSPIIAASGNTIYF. Full variable domain (rest looked up from reference TRBV5-1 and TRBJ1-3): KAGVTQTPRYLIKTRGQQVTLSCSPISGHRSVSWYQQTPGQGLQFLFEYFSETQRNKGNFPGRFSGRQFSNSRSEMNVSTLELGDSALYLCASSPIIAASGNTIYFGEGSWLTVV.